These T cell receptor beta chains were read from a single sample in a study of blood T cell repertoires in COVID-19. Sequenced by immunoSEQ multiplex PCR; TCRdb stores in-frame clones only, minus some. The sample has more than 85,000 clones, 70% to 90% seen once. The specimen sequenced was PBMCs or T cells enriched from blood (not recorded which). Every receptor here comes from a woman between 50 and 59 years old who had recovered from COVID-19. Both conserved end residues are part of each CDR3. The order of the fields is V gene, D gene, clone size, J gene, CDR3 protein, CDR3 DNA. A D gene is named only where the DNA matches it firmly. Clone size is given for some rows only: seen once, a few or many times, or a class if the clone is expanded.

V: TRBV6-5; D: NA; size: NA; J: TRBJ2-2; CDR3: CASGFEGSAGELFF; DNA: TGTGCCAGTGGGTTTGAGGGATCGGCCGGGGAGCTGTTTTTT
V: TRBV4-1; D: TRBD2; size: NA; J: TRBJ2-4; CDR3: CASSQEATGLTSHIQYF; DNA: TGCGCCAGCAGCCAAGAGGCAACGGGACTAACCTCACACATTCAGTACTTC
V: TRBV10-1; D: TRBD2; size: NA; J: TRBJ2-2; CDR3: CAIRRGVTLSANTGELFF; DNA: TGCGCCATCAGGCGGGGGGTTACCTTAAGCGCGAACACCGGGGAGCTGTTTTTT
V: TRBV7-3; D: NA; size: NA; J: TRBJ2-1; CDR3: CASSLTSGPYNEQFF; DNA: TGTGCCAGCAGCTTAACCAGCGGGCCCTACAATGAGCAGTTCTTC
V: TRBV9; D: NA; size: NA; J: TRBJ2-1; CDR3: CASSAGVYNEQFF; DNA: TGTGCCAGCAGCGCAGGGGTTTACAATGAGCAGTTCTTC
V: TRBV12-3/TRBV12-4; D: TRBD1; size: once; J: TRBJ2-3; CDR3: CASSQTGGTQYF; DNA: TGTGCCAGCAGCCAGACAGGGGGCACGCAGTATTTT
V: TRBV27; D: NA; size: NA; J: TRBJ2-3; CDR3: CASSPLGVGDTQYF; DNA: TGTGCCAGCAGCCCCCTCGGGGTCGGGGATACGCAGTATTTT
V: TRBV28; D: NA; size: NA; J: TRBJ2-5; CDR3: CASRGGHLKETQYF; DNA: TGTGCCAGCAGGGGGGGGCATCTTAAAGAGACCCAGTACTTC
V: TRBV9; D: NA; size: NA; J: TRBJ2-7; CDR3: CASSVAHGTYEQYF; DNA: TGTGCCAGCAGCGTAGCTCACGGTACCTACGAGCAGTACTTC
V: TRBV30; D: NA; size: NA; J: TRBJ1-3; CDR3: CAWSVPLTRDTIYF; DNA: TGTGCCTGGAGTGTACCCCTAACTCGGGACACCATATATTTT
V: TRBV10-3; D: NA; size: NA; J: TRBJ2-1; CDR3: CAISTTGEQFF; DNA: TGTGCCATCAGTACAACAGGTGAGCAGTTCTTC
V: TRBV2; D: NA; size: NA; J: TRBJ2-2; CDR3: CASTQSVLGELFF; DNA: TGTGCCAGCACCCAGTCTGTCCTCGGGGAGCTGTTTTTT
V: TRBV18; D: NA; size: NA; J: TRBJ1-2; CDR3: CASSPTDNYGYTF; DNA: TGTGCCAGCTCACCGACAGATAATTATGGCTACACCTTC
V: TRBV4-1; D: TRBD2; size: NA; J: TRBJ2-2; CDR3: CASSQVGTRDTGELFF; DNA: TGCGCCAGCAGCCAAGTCGGGACTAGGGATACCGGGGAGCTGTTTTTT
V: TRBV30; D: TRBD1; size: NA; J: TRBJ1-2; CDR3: CAWSTTGAGGYTF; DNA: TGTGCCTGGAGCACGACAGGGGCGGGCGGCTACACCTTC
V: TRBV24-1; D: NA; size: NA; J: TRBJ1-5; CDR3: CATSWRNNQPQHF; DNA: TGTGCCACCAGTTGGCGGAACAATCAGCCCCAGCATTTT
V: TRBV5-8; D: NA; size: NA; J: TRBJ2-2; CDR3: CASSLSGELFF; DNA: TGTGCCAGCAGCTTGTCGGGGGAGCTGTTTTTT
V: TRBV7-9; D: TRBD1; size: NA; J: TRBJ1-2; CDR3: CASSYGQGDGYTF; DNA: TGTGCCAGCAGCTACGGACAGGGTGATGGCTACACCTTC
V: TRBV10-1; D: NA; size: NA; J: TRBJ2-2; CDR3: CASRPDRRPGELFF; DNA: TGCGCCAGCAGACCAGACAGGAGACCCGGGGAGCTGTTTTTT
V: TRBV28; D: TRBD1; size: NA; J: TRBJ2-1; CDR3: CASSSGGKGATRNEQFF; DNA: TGTGCCAGCAGTTCTGGGGGAAAGGGGGCCACACGGAATGAGCAGTTCTTC
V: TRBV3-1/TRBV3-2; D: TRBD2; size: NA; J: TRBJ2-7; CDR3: CASSQDGRGGAVFDEQYF; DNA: TGTGCCAGCAGCCAAGATGGTCGGGGGGGGGCCGTCTTCGACGAGCAGTACTTC
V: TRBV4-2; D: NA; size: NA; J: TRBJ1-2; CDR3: CASSHPIAGTLGGDGYTF; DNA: TGTGCCAGCAGCCACCCCATCGCCGGGACCCTGGGGGGGGATGGCTACACCTTC
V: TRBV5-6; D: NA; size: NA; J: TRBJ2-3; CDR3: CASSFGELADTQYF; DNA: TGTGCCAGCAGCTTTGGCGAACTAGCTGATACGCAGTATTTT
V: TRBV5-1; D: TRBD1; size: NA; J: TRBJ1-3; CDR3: CASSPAGTGGSSGNTIYF; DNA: TGCGCCAGCAGCCCGGCCGGGACAGGCGGTTCCAGTGGAAACACCATATATTTT
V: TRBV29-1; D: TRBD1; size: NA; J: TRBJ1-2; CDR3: CSVAGGYGYTF; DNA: TGCAGCGTTGCAGGGGGCTATGGCTACACCTTC
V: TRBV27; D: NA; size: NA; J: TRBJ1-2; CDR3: CASSPFVQGKVKIYGYTF; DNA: TGTGCCAGCAGCCCTTTCGTACAGGGTAAAGTTAAGATCTATGGCTACACCTTC
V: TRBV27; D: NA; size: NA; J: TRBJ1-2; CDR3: CASSLTGRRYGYTF; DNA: TGTGCCAGCAGTTTAACGGGAAGGAGGTATGGCTACACCTTC
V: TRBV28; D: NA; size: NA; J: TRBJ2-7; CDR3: CASGGVEGYEQYF; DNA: TGTGCCAGCGGCGGAGTAGAGGGCTACGAGCAGTACTTC
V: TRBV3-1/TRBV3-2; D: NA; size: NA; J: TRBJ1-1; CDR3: CASSRGVTEAFF; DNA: TGTGCCAGCAGCAGAGGAGTCACTGAAGCTTTCTTT
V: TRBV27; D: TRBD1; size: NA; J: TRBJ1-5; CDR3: CASSLSAPQGAWNQPQHF; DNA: TGTGCCAGCAGTTTATCAGCCCCCCAGGGGGCTTGGAATCAGCCCCAGCATTTT
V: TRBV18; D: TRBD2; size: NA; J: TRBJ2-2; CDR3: CASSPRAGINTGELFF; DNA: TGTGCCAGCTCACCACGAGCGGGAATAAATACCGGGGAGCTGTTTTTT
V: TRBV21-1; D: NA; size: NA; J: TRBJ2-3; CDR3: CASNQQGRITDTQYF; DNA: TGTGCCAGCAACCAACAGGGTAGGATAACAGATACGCAGTATTTT
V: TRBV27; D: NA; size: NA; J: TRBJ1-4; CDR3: CASSAGGVEKLFF; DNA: TGTGCCAGCAGCGCGGGTGGGGTCGAAAAACTGTTTTTT
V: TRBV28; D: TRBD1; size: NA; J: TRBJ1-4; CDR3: CASRRTGGEKLFF; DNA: TGTGCCAGCAGGCGGACAGGGGGTGAAAAACTGTTTTTT
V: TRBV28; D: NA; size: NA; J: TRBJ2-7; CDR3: CASSLLAGPSYEQYF; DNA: TGTGCCAGCAGTTTATTGGCGGGGCCCTCCTACGAGCAGTACTTC
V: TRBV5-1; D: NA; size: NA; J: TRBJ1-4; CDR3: CASSLMENEKLFF; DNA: TGCGCCAGCAGCTTAATGGAGAATGAAAAACTGTTTTTT
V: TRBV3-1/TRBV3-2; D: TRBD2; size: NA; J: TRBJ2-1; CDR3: CASTSGGAHNEQFF; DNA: TGTGCCAGCACCAGCGGGGGGGCCCACAATGAGCAGTTCTTC
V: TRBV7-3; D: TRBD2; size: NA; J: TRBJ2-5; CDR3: CASSFGVRGQETQYF; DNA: TGTGCCAGCAGCTTTGGGGTGCGGGGGCAAGAGACCCAGTACTTC
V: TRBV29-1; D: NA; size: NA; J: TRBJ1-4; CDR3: CSVARNEKLFF; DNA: TGCAGCGTTGCGAGGAATGAAAAACTGTTTTTT
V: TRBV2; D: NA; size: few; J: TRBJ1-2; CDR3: CASSEAAGNVYGYTF; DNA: TGTGCCAGCAGTGAAGCAGCGGGGAATGTGTATGGCTACACCTTC
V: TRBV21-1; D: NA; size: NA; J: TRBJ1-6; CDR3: CASSMGRNNSPLHF; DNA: TGTGCCAGCAGCATGGGCAGGAATAATTCACCCCTCCACTTT
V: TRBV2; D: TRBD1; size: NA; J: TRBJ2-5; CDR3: CASRGTGVPQETQYF; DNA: TGTGCCAGCAGGGGGACAGGGGTTCCTCAAGAGACCCAGTACTTC
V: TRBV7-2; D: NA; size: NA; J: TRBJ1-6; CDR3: CASSPGRVQPLHF; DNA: TGTGCCAGCAGCCCGGGGAGGGTTCAACCCCTCCACTTT
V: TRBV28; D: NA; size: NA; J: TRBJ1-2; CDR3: CASSSPPSYGYTF; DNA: TGTGCCAGCAGTTCACCCCCCAGTTATGGCTACACCTTC
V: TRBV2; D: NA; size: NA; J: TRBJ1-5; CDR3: CASSLDRDQPQHF; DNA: TGTGCCAGCAGCCTGGACAGAGATCAGCCCCAGCATTTT
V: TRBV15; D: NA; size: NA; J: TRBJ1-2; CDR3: CATSRDRVEVLEAF; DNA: TGTGCCACCAGCAGAGACAGGGTTGAGGTCCTAGAAGCCTTC
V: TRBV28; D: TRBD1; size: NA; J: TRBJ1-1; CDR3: CASSIFNRGRVSPEAFF; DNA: TGTGCCAGCAGTATATTTAACAGGGGGCGCGTCTCGCCTGAAGCTTTCTTT
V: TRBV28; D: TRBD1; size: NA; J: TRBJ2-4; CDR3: CASSLVGQGGSKNIQYF; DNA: TGTGCCAGCAGTTTGGTGGGACAGGGCGGCTCCAAAAACATTCAGTACTTC
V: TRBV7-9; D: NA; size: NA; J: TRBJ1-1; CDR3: CASSLGGADTEAFF; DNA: TGTGCCAGCAGCTTAGGGGGCGCGGACACTGAAGCTTTCTTT
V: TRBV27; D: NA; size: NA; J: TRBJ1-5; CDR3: CATLAGAPNQPQHF; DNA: TGTGCCACGCTAGCAGGGGCACCCAATCAGCCCCAGCATTTT
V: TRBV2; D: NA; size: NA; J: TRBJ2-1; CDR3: CASNGPFRDSEQFF; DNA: TGTGCCAGCAACGGGCCTTTCCGGGACTCTGAGCAGTTCTTC
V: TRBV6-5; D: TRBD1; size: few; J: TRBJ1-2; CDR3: CASFPGGQVYGYTF; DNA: TGTGCCAGCTTCCCGGGGGGACAGGTATATGGCTACACCTTC